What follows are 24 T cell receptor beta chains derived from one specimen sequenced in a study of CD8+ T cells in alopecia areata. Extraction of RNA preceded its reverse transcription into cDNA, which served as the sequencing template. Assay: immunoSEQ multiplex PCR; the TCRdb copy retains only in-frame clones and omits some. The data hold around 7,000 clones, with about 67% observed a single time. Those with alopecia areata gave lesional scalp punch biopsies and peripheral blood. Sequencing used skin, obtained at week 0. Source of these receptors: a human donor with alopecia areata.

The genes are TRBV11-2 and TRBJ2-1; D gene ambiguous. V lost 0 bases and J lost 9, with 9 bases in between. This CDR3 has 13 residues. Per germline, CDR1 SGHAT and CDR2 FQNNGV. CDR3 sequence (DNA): TGTGCCAGCAGCTTAGATATAAGGGTTGAGCAGTTCTTC. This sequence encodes CASSLDIRVEQFF.

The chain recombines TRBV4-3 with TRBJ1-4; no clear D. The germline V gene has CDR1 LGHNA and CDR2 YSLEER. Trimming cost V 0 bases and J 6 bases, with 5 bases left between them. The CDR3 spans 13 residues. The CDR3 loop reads CASSQDRDEKLFF. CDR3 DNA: TGCGCCAGCAGCCAAGACCGGGATGAAAAACTGTTTTTT.

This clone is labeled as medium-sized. Here the CDR3 DNA reads TGTGCCAGCAGCCAAGGACAGGGGTCCGCCACCGGGGAGCTGTTTTTT. Its protein is CASSQGQGSATGELFF. J is TRBJ2-2 and V is TRBV4-2; 8 nucleotides agree with TRBD1. J lost 4 bases, V lost 1 base, and 5 bases had no gene match. Germline values: CDR1 LGHNA, CDR2 YNFKEQ. The CDR3 is 16 amino acids.

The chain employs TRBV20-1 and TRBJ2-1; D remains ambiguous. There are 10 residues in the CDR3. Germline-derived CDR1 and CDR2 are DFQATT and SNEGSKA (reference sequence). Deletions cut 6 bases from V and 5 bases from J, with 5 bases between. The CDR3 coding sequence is TGCAGTGCCCTTCACAATGAGCAGTTCTTC. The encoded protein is CSALHNEQFF.

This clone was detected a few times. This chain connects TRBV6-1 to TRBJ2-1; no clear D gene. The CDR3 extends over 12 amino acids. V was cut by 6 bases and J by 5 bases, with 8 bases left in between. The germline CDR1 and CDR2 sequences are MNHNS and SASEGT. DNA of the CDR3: TGTGCCAGCAGCCCGAGGAACAATGAGCAGTTCTTC. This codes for CASSPRNNEQFF.

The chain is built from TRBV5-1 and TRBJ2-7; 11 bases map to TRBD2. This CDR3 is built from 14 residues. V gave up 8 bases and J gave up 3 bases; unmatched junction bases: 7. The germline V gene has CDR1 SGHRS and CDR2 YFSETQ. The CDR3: CASSTSGTYYEQYF. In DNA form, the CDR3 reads TGCGCCAGTTCGACTAGCGGGACCTACTACGAGCAGTACTTC.

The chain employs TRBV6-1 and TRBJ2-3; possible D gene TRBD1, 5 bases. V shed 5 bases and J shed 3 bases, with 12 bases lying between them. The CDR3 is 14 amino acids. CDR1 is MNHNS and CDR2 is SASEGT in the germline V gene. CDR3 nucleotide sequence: TGTGCCAGCAGTCCCCGGACATCTACAGATACGCAGTATTTT. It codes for CASSPRTSTDTQYF.

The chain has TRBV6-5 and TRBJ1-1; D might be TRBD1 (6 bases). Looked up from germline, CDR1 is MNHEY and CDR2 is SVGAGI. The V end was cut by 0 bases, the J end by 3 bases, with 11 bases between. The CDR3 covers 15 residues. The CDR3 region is CASSYSGARDTEAFF. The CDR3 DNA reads TGTGCCAGCAGTTACTCGGGGGCGCGGGACACTGAAGCTTTCTTT.

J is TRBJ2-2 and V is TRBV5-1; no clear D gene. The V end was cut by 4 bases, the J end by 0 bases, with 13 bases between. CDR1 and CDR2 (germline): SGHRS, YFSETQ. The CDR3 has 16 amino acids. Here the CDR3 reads CASSLNRATNTGELFF. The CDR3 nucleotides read TGCGCCAGCAGCCTTAACAGAGCTACGAACACCGGGGAGCTGTTTTTT.

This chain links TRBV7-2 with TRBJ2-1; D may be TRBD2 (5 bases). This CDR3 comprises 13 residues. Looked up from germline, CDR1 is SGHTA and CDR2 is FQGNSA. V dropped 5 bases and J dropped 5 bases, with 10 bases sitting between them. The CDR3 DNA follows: TGTGCCAGCAGCCCCGGGGTCAACAATGAGCAGTTCTTC. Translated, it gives CASSPGVNNEQFF.

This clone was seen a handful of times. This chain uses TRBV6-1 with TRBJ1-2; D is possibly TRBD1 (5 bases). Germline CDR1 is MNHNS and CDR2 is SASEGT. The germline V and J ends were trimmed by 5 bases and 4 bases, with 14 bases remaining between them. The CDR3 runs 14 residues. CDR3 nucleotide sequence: TGTGCCAGCAGTTCGGGGACGGATGCCTATGGCTACACCTTC. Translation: CASSSGTDAYGYTF.

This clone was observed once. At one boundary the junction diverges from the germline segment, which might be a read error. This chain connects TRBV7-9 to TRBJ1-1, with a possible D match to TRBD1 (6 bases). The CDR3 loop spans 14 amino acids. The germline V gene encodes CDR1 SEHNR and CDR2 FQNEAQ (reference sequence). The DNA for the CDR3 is TGTGCCATCAGCAGGGGCGCCGGGAACACTGAAGCTTTCTTT. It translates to CAISRGAGNTEAFF. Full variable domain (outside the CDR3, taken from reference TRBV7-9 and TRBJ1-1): DTGVSQNPRHKITKRGQNVTFRCDPISEHNRLYWYRQTLGQGPEFLTYFQNEAQLEKSRLLSDRFSAERPKGSFSTLEIQRTEQGDSAMYLCAISRGAGNTEAFFGQGTRLTVV.

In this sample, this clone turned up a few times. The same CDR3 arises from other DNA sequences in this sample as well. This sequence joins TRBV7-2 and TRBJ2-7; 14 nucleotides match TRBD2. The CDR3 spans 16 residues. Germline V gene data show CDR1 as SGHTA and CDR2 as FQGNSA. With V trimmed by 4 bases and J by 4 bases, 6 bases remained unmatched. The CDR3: CASSSRTSGGRYEQYF. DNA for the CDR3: TGTGCCAGCAGCTCAAGGACTAGCGGGGGGAGATACGAGCAGTACTTC. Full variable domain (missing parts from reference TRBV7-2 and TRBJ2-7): GAGVSQSPSNKVTEKGKDVELRCDPISGHTALYWYRQSLGQGLEFLIYFQGNSAPDKSGLPSDRFSAERTGGSVSTLTIQRTQQEDSAVYLCASSSRTSGGRYEQYFGPGTRLTVT.

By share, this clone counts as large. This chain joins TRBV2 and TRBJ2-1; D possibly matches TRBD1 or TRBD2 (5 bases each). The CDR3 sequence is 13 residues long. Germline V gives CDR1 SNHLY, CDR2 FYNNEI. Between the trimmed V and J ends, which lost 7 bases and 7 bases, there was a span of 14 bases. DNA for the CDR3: TGTGCCAGCACTCGGGACCCCCAGAATGAGCAGTTCTTC. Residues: CASTRDPQNEQFF.

This chain's CDR3 is CASSVGQGGNSPLHF. CDR3 sequence (DNA): TGTGCCAGCAGTGTCGGACAGGGCGGTAATTCACCCCTCCACTTT. The V gene is TRBV2, the J gene TRBJ1-6, with 8 positions matching TRBD1. Germline assignment: CDR1 SNHLY and CDR2 FYNNEI. The trim removed 4 bases at V and 6 bases at J, leaving 5 bases unmatched. This CDR3 is 15 amino acids long.

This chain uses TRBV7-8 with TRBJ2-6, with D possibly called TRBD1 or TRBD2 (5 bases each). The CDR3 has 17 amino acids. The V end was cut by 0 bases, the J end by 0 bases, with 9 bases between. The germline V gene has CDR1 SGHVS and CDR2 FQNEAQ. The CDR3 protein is CASSLAAGTSGANVLTF. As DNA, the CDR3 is TGTGCCAGCAGCTTAGCCGCAGGGACCTCTGGGGCCAACGTCCTGACTTTC.

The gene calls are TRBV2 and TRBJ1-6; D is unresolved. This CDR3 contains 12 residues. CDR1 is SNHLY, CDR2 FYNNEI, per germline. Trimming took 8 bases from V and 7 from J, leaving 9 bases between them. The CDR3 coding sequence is TGTGCCAGCGCAATGGGGAATTCACCCCTCCACTTT. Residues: CASAMGNSPLHF.

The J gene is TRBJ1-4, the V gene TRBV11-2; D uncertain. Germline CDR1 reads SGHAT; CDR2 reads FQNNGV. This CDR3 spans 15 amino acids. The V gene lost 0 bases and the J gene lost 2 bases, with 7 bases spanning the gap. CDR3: CASSLDLVTNEKLFF. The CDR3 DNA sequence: TGTGCCAGCAGCTTAGATTTGGTGACTAATGAAAAACTGTTTTTT.

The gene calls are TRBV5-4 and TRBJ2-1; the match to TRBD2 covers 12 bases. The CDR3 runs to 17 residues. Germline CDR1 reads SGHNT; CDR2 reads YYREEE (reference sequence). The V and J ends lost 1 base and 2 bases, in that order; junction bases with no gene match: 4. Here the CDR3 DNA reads TGTGCCAGCAGCTTGACGAGGACTAGCGGGGCCTACAATGAGCAGTTCTTC. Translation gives CASSLTRTSGAYNEQFF.

CDR3 amino acids: CASSEVKFYNSPLHF. Here the CDR3 DNA reads TGTGCCAGCAGTGAAGTTAAGTTCTATAATTCACCCCTCCACTTT. This chain joins TRBV6-1 and TRBJ1-6; no reliable D call. Germline V gives CDR1 MNHNS, CDR2 SASEGT. Between the trimmed V and J ends, which lost 1 base and 3 bases, there was a span of 7 bases. The CDR3 extends over 15 amino acids.

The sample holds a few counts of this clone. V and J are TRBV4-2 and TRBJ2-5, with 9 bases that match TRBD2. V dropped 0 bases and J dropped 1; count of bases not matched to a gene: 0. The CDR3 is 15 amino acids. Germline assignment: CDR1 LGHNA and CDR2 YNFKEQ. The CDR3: CASSQERGGQETQYF. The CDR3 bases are TGTGCCAGCAGCCAAGAGCGGGGGGGCCAAGAGACCCAGTACTTC.

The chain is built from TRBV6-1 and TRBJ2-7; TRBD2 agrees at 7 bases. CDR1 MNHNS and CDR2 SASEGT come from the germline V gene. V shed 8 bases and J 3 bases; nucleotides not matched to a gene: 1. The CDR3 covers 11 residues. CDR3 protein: CASGRGYEQYF. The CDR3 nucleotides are TGTGCCAGCGGGAGGGGCTACGAGCAGTACTTC.

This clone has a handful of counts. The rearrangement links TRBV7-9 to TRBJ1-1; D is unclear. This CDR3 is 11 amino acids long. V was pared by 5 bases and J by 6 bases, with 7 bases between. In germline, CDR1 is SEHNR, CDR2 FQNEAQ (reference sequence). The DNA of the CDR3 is TGTGCCAGCAGCCCTCACGCTGAAGCTTTCTTT. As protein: CASSPHAEAFF.

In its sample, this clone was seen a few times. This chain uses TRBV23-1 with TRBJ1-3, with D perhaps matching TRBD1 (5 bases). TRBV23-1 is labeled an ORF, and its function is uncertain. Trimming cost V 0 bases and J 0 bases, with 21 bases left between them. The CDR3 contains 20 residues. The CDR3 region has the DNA TGCGCCAGCAGTCAATCGGATTCCACAGGTTGCAACCACTCTGGAAACACCATATATTTT. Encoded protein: CASSQSDSTGCNHSGNTIYF.